This is a list of T cell receptor beta chains from one sample in a study of prognosis after radiotherapy for stage I lung cancer. Each CDR3 protein gets one entry after TCRdb re-called the multiplex PCR reads with MiXCR. The sample has about 17,000 distinct CDR3 sequences, about 17% seen once. The sequencing used PBMCs, collected before or after stereotactic body radiation therapy (not recorded which). These receptors were obtained from a donor aged 50 or older with non-small cell lung cancer. CDR3s include the opening cysteine and the closing phenylalanine or tryptophan. The D gene is left open where the match is weak. Size tells how often a clone was seen (once, few, many) or the class of an expanded clone, and some rows leave it out.

d_call: TRBD2
v_call: TRBV20-1
j_call: TRBJ2-7
clone_size: many
cdr3_nt: TGCAGTGCTACCAAATTAGCGGGAGTTGGGGAGCAGTACTTC
cdr3_aa: CSATKLAGVGEQYF

d_call: -
v_call: TRBV6-2/TRBV6-3
j_call: TRBJ1-6
clone_size: few
cdr3_nt: TGTGCCAGCAGTGAAGGTTTAGGTCTTGGGGGGAAGGTTAATTCACCCCTCCACTTT
cdr3_aa: CASSEGLGLGGKVNSPLHF

d_call: TRBD2
v_call: TRBV6-4
j_call: TRBJ2-3
clone_size: medium-sized
cdr3_nt: TGTGCCAGCAGTGACCCAATAAGGACTAGCGGGGAACGCCTTTCTAGCACAGATACGCAGTATTTT
cdr3_aa: CASSDPIRTSGERLSSTDTQYF

d_call: TRBD2
v_call: TRBV11-2
j_call: TRBJ2-1
clone_size: many
cdr3_nt: TGTGCCAGCAGCTTATCGCAAGCGGGGTACAATGAGCAGTTCTTC
cdr3_aa: CASSLSQAGYNEQFF

d_call: TRBD1
v_call: TRBV7-8
j_call: TRBJ1-4
clone_size: many
cdr3_nt: TGTGCCAGCAGCTACGGGACAGCGGAAAAACTGTTTTTT
cdr3_aa: CASSYGTAEKLFF

d_call: TRBD2
v_call: TRBV4-1
j_call: TRBJ2-3
clone_size: many
cdr3_nt: TGCGCCAGCAGCCACGATGCCCCACTAGCGGGATACACAGATACGCAGTATTTT
cdr3_aa: CASSHDAPLAGYTDTQYF

d_call: -
v_call: TRBV4-1
j_call: TRBJ2-2
clone_size: many
cdr3_nt: TGCGCCAGCAGCCAAGAGTCGTGGGGGGGGCGTACCGGGGAGCTGTTTTTT
cdr3_aa: CASSQESWGGRTGELFF

d_call: -
v_call: TRBV30
j_call: TRBJ2-3
clone_size: medium-sized
cdr3_nt: TGTGCCTGGAGCGTGTCAGGGGTCACAGATACGCAGTATTTT
cdr3_aa: CAWSVSGVTDTQYF

d_call: -
v_call: TRBV7-9
j_call: TRBJ1-4
clone_size: many
cdr3_nt: TGTGCCAGCAGCGGGGCTAATGAAAAACTGTTTTTT
cdr3_aa: CASSGANEKLFF

d_call: TRBD2
v_call: TRBV5-4
j_call: TRBJ2-1
clone_size: many
cdr3_nt: TGTGCCAGCAGCCCTAGCGGGGCCTTCTACAATGAGCAGTTCTTC
cdr3_aa: CASSPSGAFYNEQFF

d_call: -
v_call: TRBV20-1
j_call: TRBJ2-1
clone_size: -
cdr3_nt: TGCAGTGCCGACACGCCACTTTTCAATGAGCAGTTCTTC
cdr3_aa: CSADTPLFNEQFF

d_call: TRBD1
v_call: TRBV9
j_call: TRBJ2-5
clone_size: many
cdr3_nt: TGTGCCAGCAGCGTAGGGGACAGGGGTATGGAGACCCAGTACTTC
cdr3_aa: CASSVGDRGMETQYF

d_call: -
v_call: TRBV2
j_call: TRBJ1-4
clone_size: many
cdr3_nt: TGTGCCAGCAGGGTGGATGCGGGACGGCGATCATTT
cdr3_aa: CASRVDAGRRSF